This is a list of T cell receptor beta chains from one sample in a study of shared clonotypes between healthy human individuals. Sequencing was performed with immunoSEQ multiplex PCR; in TCRdb, only in-frame clones are kept and a portion is missing. The sample gives under 2.5 million clones, roughly 92% of which show up once; 0.3% to 0.4% is in the top ten. Sequenced input: naive CD4+ T cells from PBMCs. The receptors shown here come from a man aged 18-30 years in good health. Some clones in this sample may be carry-over from other donors' samples. Both conserved end residues are part of each CDR3.

V | CDR3
TRBV5-1 | CASSYNGDPDTQYF
TRBV7-9 | CASASSGTSYEQYF
TRBV19 | CASSTPAGDFGNQPQHF
TRBV10-3 | CAISDRTRSGELFF
TRBV29-1 | CSVHRNTEAFF
TRBV14 | CASSQGLGGETQYF
TRBV18 | CASSPMANTEAFF
TRBV7-2 | CASSLEVNTGELFF
TRBV4-1 | CASSQDTGVRTYNEKLFF
TRBV5-4 | CASSGGRLNTGELFF
TRBV18 | CASSPLGASYEQYF
TRBV29-1 | CSAGDPYEQYF
TRBV11-2 | CASSDGTTNEQFF
TRBV14 | CASSRSDTQYF
TRBV7-2 | CASSSDGGGEKLFF
TRBV14 | CASSPQLGVPLGYTF
TRBV11-3 | CASSWSGKSSTDTQYF
TRBV28 | CASSLSQGGNTIYF
TRBV28 | CASQRGGANTEAFF
TRBV11-2 | CASSFPGLAGGKTQYF
TRBV15 | CATSAQGKSSGNTIYF
TRBV5-4 | CASRSRPGTAAYEQYF
TRBV2 | CASDSGINEQYF
TRBV5-1 | CASSLMSGTSTDTQYF
TRBV10-2 | CASSVGNWGGSYGYTF
TRBV5-8 | CASSLGAGDEQFF
TRBV27 | CASSLGGGFNQPQHF
TRBV19 | CASSIAHLSGANVLTF
TRBV9 | CASSQPGHGKDEQFF
TRBV14 | CASSQGQNYEQYF
TRBV4-2 | CASSPRSGLGTQETQYF
TRBV19 | CASRRLAHHNEQFF
TRBV15 | CATSRSPRGTEAFF
TRBV5-1 | CASSLPGGAQGYEQYF
TRBV27 | CASSLRNSHTDTQYF
TRBV4-2 | CASSQVLEAGARQYF
TRBV2 | CASSEGGDVHF
TRBV5-4 | CASSLLGEYGYTF
TRBV14 | CASSRQGITLSYNEQFF
TRBV7-2 | CASSLTGTTKNIQYF